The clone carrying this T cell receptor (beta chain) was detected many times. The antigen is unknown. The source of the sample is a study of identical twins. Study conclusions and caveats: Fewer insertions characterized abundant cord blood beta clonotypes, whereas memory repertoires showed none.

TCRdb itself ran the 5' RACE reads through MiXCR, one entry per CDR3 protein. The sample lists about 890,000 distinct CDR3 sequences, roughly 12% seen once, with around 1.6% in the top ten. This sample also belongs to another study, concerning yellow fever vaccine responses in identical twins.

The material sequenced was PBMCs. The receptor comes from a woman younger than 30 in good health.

CDR3 nucleotides: TGTGCCAGCAGTTTATGGGGGAATGAGCAGTTCTTC. This encodes CASSLWGNEQFF. The rearrangement uses TRBV12-3 or TRBV12-4 and TRBJ2-1; D possibly uses TRBD1 or TRBD2 (5 bases each). The CDR3 is 12 amino acids. Deletions cut 2 bases from V and 7 bases from J, with 6 bases between.